Listed here is a single T cell receptor (beta chain). Study processing details: The authors estimated nucleated cell counts from reference gene primer amplification. The repertoire was sequenced with immunoSEQ multiplex PCR; TCRdb's copy has only in-frame clones and lacks some. The V and J calls and clone size were taken over from that table, and D and trimming were inferred from the DNA. Of approximately 300,000 clones listed, approximately 92% are singletons. These data originate in a study of blood T cell repertoires in COVID-19. This CDR3 region has 13 residues. V lost 5 bases to trimming and J lost 6 bases, with 8 bases between them. In germline, CDR1 is SGHNT, CDR2 YENEEA.

The TCR was taken from a woman aged 30 to 39 with COVID-19, enrolled during active disease. The sequenced sample was peripheral blood. The chain uses TRBV11-3 and TRBJ1-6; no firm D call. The CDR3, as DNA: TGTGCCAGCAGCCAGAGGGCTAATTCACCCCTCCACTTT. This sequence encodes CASSQRANSPLHF. The full variable domain, in which reference TRBV11-3 and TRBJ1-6 provide the parts outside the CDR3, is EAGVVQSPRYKIIEKKQPVAFWCNPISGHNTLYWYLQNLGQGPELLIRYENEEAVDDSQLPKDRFSAERLKGVDSTLKIQPAELGDSAVYLCASSQRANSPLHFGNGTRLTVT.